The 5 T cell receptor beta chains reported below all come from one sample, sequenced in a study of radiation and T cells in renal cell carcinoma. Time point noted: baseline pretreatment blood. Treatment in this sample: 15 Gy SBRT to primary tumor, nephrectomy 4 weeks later. Using immunoSEQ multiplex PCR, the repertoire was profiled, and TCRdb retains in-frame clones only, with some absent. The sample has 50,000 to 75,000 clones; 65% to 80% are singletons. Sequences were derived from blood, sampled from a patient whose treatment included radiotherapy and nephrectomy. These TCRs come from a man between 60 and 70 years old with renal cell carcinoma.

The CDR3 loop reads CASYPLSRVVPGELFF. The CDR3 DNA is TGTGCCAGCTATCCCCTCAGCAGGGTTGTTCCCGGGGAGCTGTTTTTT. The chain carries TRBV18 and TRBJ2-2; a weak D match, TRBD1 (5 bases). Germline values: CDR1 KGHSH, CDR2 LQKENI. The CDR3 extends over 16 amino acids. The V end lost 7 bases, the J end lost 6 bases, and 21 bases lay between the germline ends.

The gene calls are TRBV28 and TRBJ1-2; a possible D gene is TRBD1 (6 bases). The germline V gene has CDR1 MDHEN and CDR2 SYDVKM. This CDR3 contains 15 residues. Trimming pared 8 bases from V and 0 bases from J, leaving 16 bases between. The DNA for the CDR3 is TGTGCCAGCGGGAACCCGGACAGCTCTAACTATGGCTACACCTTC. This translates into CASGNPDSSNYGYTF.

The V gene is TRBV27, the J gene TRBJ2-5; a possible D gene is TRBD2 (5 bases). Germline V lookup: CDR1 MNHEY, CDR2 SMNVEV (reference sequence). The CDR3 length is 14 residues. The V and J ends lost 4 bases and 5 bases respectively, with 14 bases between them. CDR3 sequence (DNA): TGTGCCAGCAGTTGGGCCTCATCGGGGGAGACCCAGTACTTC. Residues: CASSWASSGETQYF.

The chain couples TRBV9 to TRBJ2-3; a possible D gene is TRBD2 (5 bases). V lost 0 bases, J lost 2 bases, and 13 bases lay in between. The CDR3 has 16 amino acids. Germline-derived CDR1 and CDR2 are SGDLS and YYNGEE. CDR3 bases: TGTGCCAGCAGCGTAGAAGAGCGGATCTCCACAGATACGCAGTATTTT. Translation: CASSVEERISTDTQYF.

This clone was counted only a few times. This chain links TRBV6-1 with TRBJ2-7; 7 bases are a match to TRBD1. V shed 6 bases and J 4 bases; nucleotides not matched to a gene: 9. Germline V gene data show CDR1 as MNHNS and CDR2 as SASEGT. The CDR3 is 14 amino acids. The CDR3 sequence is CASRATGKRYEQYV. The CDR3 DNA reads as TGTGCCAGCAGGGCGACAGGGAAAAGGTACGAGCAGTACGTC.